This TCR beta chain emerged from a study of response to subunit inactivated influenza vaccine. Study-level results: Authors suggested seasonal influenza vaccinations each recruit few new T cells.

In its sample, this clonotype was seen a few times. Its antigen is currently unknown. TCRdb re-called the RT-PCR reads with MiXCR, one entry per CDR3 protein. Of about 780,000 distinct CDR3 sequences listed, around a sixth are singletons. The V gene lost 7 bases and the J gene lost 3 bases, with 9 bases spanning the gap. The CDR3 extends over 11 amino acids. Germline assignment: CDR1 DFQATT and CDR2 SNEGSKA (reference sequence). Here the sequenced sample was PBMCs from blood, taken 4 to 6 days after vaccination. V usage is TRBV20-1 and J usage is TRBJ1-1, with TRBD1 as a possible D gene (5 bases). The origin of this receptor is a man between 50 and 59 years old who received an inactivated influenza vaccine. CDR3 region: CSGQIDTEAFF. DNA of the CDR3: TGCAGTGGACAGATAGACACTGAAGCTTTCTTT.